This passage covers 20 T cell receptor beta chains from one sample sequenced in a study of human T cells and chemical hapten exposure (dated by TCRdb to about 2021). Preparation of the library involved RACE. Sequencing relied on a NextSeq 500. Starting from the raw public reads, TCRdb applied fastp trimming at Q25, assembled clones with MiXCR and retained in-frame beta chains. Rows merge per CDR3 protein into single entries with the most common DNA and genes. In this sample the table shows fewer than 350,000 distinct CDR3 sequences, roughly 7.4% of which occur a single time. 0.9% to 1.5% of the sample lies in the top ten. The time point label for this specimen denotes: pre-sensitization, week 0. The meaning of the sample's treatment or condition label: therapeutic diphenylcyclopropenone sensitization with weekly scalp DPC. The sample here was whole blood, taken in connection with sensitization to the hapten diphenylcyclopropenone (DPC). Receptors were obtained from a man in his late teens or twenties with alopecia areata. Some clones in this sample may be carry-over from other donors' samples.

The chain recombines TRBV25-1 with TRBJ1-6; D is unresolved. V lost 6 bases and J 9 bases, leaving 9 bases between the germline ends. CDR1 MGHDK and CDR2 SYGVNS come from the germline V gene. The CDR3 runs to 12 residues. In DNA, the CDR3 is TGTGCCAGCAGACTTATAGGTTCACCCCTCCACTTT. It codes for CASRLIGSPLHF.

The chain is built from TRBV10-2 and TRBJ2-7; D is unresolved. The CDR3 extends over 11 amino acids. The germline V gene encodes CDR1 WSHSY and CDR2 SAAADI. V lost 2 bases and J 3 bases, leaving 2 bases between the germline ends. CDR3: CASSESYEQYF. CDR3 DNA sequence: TGCGCCAGCAGTGAGAGCTACGAGCAGTACTTC.

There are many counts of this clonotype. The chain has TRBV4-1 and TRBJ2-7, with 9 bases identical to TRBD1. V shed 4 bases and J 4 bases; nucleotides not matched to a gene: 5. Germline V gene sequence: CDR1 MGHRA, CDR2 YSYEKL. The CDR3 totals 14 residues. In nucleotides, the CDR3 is TGCGCCAGCAGCCGATCCGGGACAGGGTACGAGCAGTACTTC. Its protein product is CASSRSGTGYEQYF.

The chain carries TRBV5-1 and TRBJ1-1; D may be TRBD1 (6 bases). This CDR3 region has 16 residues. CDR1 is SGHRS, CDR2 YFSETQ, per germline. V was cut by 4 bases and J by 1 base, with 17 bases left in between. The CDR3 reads CASSPGWTAANTEAFF. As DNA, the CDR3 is TGCGCCAGCAGCCCTGGGTGGACAGCCGCGAACACTGAAGCTTTCTTT.

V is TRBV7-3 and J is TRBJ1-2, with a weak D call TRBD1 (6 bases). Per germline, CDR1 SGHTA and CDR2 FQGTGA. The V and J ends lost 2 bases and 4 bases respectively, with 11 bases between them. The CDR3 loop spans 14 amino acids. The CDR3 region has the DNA TGTGCCAGCAGCTTAGAGACAGGTGGCTATGGCTACACCTTC. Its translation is CASSLETGGYGYTF.

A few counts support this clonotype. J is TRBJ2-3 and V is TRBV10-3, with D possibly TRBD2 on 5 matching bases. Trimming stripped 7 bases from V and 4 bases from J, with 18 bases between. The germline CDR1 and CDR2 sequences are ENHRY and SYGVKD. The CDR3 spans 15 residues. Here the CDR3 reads CAITSRAQSADTQYF. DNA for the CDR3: TGTGCCATCACTAGCCGGGCCCAGAGTGCAGATACGCAGTATTTT.

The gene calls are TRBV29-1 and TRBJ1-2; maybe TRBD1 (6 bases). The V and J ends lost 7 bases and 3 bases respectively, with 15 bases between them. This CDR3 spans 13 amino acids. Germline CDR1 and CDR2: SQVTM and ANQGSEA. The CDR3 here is CSARNRDDYGYTF. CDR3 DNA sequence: TGCAGCGCGCGGAACAGGGACGACTATGGCTACACCTTC.

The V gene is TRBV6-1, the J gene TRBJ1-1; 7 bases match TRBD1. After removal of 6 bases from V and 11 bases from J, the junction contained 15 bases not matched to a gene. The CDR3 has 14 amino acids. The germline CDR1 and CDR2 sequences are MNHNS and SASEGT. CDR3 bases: TGTGCCAGCAGCGAGGGGTCGGCAAAACAGGGGGCTTTCTTT. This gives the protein CASSEGSAKQGAFF.

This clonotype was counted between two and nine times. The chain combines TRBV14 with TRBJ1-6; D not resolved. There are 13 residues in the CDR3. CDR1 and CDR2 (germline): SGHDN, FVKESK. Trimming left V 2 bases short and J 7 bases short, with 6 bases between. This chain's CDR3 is CASSQQVNSPLHF. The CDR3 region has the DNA TGTGCCAGCAGCCAACAGGTCAATTCACCCCTCCACTTT.

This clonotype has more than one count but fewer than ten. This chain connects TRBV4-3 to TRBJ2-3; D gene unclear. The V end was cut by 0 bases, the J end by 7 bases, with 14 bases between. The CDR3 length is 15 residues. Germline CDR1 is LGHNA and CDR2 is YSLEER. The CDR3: CASSQDRAPFYTQYF. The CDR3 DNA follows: TGCGCCAGCAGCCAAGATCGGGCCCCCTTTTATACGCAGTATTTT.

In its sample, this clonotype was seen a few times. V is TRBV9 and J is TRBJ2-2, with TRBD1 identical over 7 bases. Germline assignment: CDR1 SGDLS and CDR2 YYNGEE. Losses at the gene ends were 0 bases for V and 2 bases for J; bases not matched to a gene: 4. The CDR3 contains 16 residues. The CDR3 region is CASSVDRGINTGELFF. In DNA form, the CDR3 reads TGTGCCAGCAGCGTAGACAGGGGAATAAACACCGGGGAGCTGTTTTTT.

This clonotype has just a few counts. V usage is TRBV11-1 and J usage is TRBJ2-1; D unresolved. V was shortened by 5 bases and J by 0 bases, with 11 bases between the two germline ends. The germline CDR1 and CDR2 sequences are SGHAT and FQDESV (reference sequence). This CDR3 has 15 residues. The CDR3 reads CASSLETNSYNEQFF. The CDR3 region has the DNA TGTGCCAGCAGCCTTGAGACAAACTCCTACAATGAGCAGTTCTTC. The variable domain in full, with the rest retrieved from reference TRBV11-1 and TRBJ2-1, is EAEVAQSPRYKITEKSQAVAFWCDPISGHATLYWYRQILGQGPELLVQFQDESVVDDSQLPKDRFSAERLKGVDSTLKIQPAELGDSAMYLCASSLETNSYNEQFFGPGTRLTVL.

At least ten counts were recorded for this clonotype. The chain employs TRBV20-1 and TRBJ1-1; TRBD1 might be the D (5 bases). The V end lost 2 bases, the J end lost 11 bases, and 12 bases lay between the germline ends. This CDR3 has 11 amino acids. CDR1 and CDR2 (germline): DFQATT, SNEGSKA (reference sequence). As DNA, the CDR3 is TGCAGTGCTAGACCCGGGGCGGAGGCTTTCTTT. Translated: CSARPGAEAFF.

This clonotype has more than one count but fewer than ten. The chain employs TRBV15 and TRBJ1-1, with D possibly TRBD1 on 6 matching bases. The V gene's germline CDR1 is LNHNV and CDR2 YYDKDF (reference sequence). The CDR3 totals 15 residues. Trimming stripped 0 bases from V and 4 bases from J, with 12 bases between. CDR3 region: CATSRDQKGGTEAFF. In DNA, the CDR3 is TGTGCCACCAGCAGAGATCAGAAGGGGGGCACTGAAGCTTTCTTT.

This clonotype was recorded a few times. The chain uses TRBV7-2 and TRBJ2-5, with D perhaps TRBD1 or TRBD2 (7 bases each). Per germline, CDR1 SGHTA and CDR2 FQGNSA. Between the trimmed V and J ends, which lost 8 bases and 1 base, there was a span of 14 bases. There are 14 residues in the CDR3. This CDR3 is CASWEGARQETQYF. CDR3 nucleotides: TGTGCCAGCTGGGAGGGGGCCCGCCAAGAGACCCAGTACTTC.

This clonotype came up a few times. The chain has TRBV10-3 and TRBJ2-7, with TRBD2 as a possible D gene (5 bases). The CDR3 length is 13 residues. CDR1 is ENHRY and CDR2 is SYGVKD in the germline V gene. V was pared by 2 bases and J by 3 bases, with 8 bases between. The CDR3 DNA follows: TGTGCCATCAGTGAGGCCGAGGGCTACGAGCAGTACGTC. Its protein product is CAISEAEGYEQYV.

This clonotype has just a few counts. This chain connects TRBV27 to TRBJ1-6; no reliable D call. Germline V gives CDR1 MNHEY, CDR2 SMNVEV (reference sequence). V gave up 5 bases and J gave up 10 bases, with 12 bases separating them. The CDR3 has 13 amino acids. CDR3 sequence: CASSPRSGSPLHF. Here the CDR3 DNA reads TGTGCCAGCAGTCCCCGATCGGGGTCACCCCTCCACTTT.

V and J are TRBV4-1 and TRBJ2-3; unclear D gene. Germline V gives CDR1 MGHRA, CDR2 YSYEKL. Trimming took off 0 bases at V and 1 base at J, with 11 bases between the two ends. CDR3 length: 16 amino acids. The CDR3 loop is CASSQEGSGGTDTQYF. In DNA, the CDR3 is TGCGCCAGCAGCCAAGAAGGTAGTGGCGGCACAGATACGCAGTATTTT.

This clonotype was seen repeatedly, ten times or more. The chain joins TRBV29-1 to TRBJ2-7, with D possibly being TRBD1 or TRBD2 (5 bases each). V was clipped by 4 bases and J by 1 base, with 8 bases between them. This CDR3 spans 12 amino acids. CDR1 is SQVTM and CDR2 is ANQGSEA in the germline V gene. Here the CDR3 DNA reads TGCAGCGTTGGGGACCTTTCCTACGAGCAGTACTTC. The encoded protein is CSVGDLSYEQYF.

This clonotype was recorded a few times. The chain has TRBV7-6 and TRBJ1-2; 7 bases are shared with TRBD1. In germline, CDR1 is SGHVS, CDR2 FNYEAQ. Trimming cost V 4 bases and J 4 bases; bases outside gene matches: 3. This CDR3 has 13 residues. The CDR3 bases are TGTGCCAGCAGCTCGGGACAGCTCTATGGCTACACCTTC. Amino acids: CASSSGQLYGYTF.